One and the same sample provided the 14 T cell receptor beta chains below, sequenced in a study of cytomegalovirus exposure and HLA in healthy donors (dated by TCRdb to about 2017). The method was the immunoSEQ multiplex PCR assay. For the multiplex PCR, a mixture combining 60 forward primers for TCR Vbeta segments and 13 reverse primers for TCR Jbeta segments was used. TCRdb took over this immuneACCESS table, retaining in-frame rearrangements with V and J assigned. Such tables are incomplete; in checked studies, under half of the missing clones stem from an unresolved V gene, and the remainder is unexplained. The sample records roughly 120,000 clones, 9.5% of which are singletons. The top ten clonotypes cover less than 4% of the sample. What was sequenced was PBMCs. The receptors derive from a man aged 30 to 45 in good health and CMV-seronegative.

The sample holds a few counts of this clone. The genes are TRBV28 and TRBJ2-7; D gene uncertain. Trimming shortened V by 5 bases and J by 6 bases, and 17 bases separated the two germline ends. The CDR3 is made up of 14 amino acids. Germline V gene lookup returns CDR1 MDHEN and CDR2 SYDVKM. The chain's CDR3 is CASSPHSGSIEQYF. CDR3 coding DNA: TGTGCCAGCAGTCCACACTCAGGCTCGATCGAGCAGTACTTC.

V gene TRBV7-2 combines with J gene TRBJ2-7; D might be TRBD1 (5 bases). Germline CDR1 reads SGHTA; CDR2 reads FQGNSA. The CDR3 is 16 amino acids. V lost 1 base and J 4 bases, leaving 17 bases between the germline ends. The CDR3 spells CASSLVRIQGLYEQYF. CDR3 DNA: TGTGCCAGCAGCTTAGTACGGATCCAGGGCTTGTACGAGCAGTACTTC.

This clone turned up a few times. The rearrangement links TRBV6-1 to TRBJ1-1; tentatively, D is TRBD1 (5 bases). Looked up from germline, CDR1 is MNHNS and CDR2 is SASEGT. The CDR3 is 12 residues long. V lost 8 bases and J lost 5, with 12 bases in between. The CDR3 region has the DNA TGTGCCAGCGGGGACGGGGGTACTGAAGCTTTCTTT. It specifies CASGDGGTEAFF.

This clone was recorded a few times. The chain couples TRBV18 to TRBJ2-3; D might be TRBD1 (6 bases). V lost 4 bases and J 0 bases, leaving 17 bases between the germline ends. The germline V gene has CDR1 KGHSH and CDR2 LQKENI. This CDR3 is 17 amino acids long. This CDR3 reads CASSQTQGSASTDTQYF. Here the CDR3 DNA reads TGTGCCAGCTCACAAACTCAGGGGAGCGCTAGCACAGATACGCAGTATTTT.

The chain uses TRBV11-1 and TRBJ2-2; 14 bases map to TRBD2. Unmatched junction bases numbered 11, after V lost 5 bases and J lost 3 bases. Germline lookup yields CDR1 SGHAT and CDR2 FQDESV (reference sequence). This CDR3 comprises 19 residues. The CDR3 nucleotides are TGTGCCAGCAGCGCATCGTTGGGGACTAGCGGGAGTTACACCGGGGAGCTGTTTTTT. Translation gives CASSASLGTSGSYTGELFF.

This rearrangement joins TRBV5-4 to TRBJ1-1; TRBD1 might be the D (5 bases). V lost 1 base to trimming and J lost 1 base, with 8 bases between them. The CDR3 has 14 residues. Germline CDR1 is SGHNT and CDR2 is YYREEE (reference sequence). This CDR3 reads CASSLLQGNTEAFF. Here the CDR3 DNA reads TGTGCCAGCAGCTTGCTGCAGGGGAACACTGAAGCTTTCTTT.

This clone was counted between two and nine times. V is TRBV7-8 and J is TRBJ2-7; D is undetermined. Between the trimmed V and J ends, which lost 7 bases and 7 bases, there was a span of 14 bases. The CDR3 is made up of 12 amino acids. Germline V gene lookup returns CDR1 SGHVS and CDR2 FQNEAQ. CDR3 nucleotide sequence: TGTGCCAGCACTACCTCCCTCGGGGAGCAGTACTTC. This codes for CASTTSLGEQYF.

The rearrangement links TRBV5-1 to TRBJ2-7, with TRBD1 matching 7 bases. Germline CDR1 and CDR2: SGHRS and YFSETQ. This CDR3 has 13 amino acids. The V segment lost 3 bases and the J segment 3 bases; nucleotides outside the gene matches: 3. The CDR3 region is CASSSTGRYEQYF. The CDR3 DNA reads as TGCGCCAGCAGCTCGACAGGGCGCTACGAGCAGTACTTC.

The sample holds a few counts of this clone. This chain uses TRBV5-1 with TRBJ2-3; 8 bases are a match to TRBD1. This CDR3 region has 15 residues. The germline V gene encodes CDR1 SGHRS and CDR2 YFSETQ. Trimming removed 4 bases from V and 0 bases from J; junction bases left unmatched: 4. Written as DNA, the CDR3 is TGCGCCAGCAGCCTGACAGGGGCTAGCACAGATACGCAGTATTTT. It translates to CASSLTGASTDTQYF.

J is TRBJ2-7 and V is TRBV4-3; D might be TRBD1 (6 bases). The V gene's germline CDR1 is LGHNA and CDR2 YSLEER. Trimming cost V 1 base and J 2 bases, with 15 bases left between them. CDR3 length: 16 residues. In DNA, the CDR3 is TGCGCCAGCAGCCAAGCACACACAGGGTCACCCTACGAGCAGTACTTC. Encoded protein: CASSQAHTGSPYEQYF.

This clone was seen a handful of times. The chain uses TRBV15 and TRBJ2-1, with 8 bases aligning to TRBD2. CDR1 and CDR2 from the germline V gene are LNHNV and YYDKDF (reference sequence). V was pared by 5 bases and J by 5 bases, with 5 bases of the junction left unmatched. This CDR3 contains 14 residues. This chain's CDR3 is CATSRSGTDNEQFF. CDR3 DNA sequence: TGTGCCACCAGCCGTAGCGGGACTGACAATGAGCAGTTCTTC.

This clone has a handful of counts. The V gene is TRBV12-5, the J gene TRBJ1-5, with D perhaps TRBD1 (6 bases). With 4 bases removed from V and 7 bases from J, the gap between germline ends came to 14 bases. The CDR3 has 14 amino acids. Germline loops: CDR1 LGHNT, CDR2 FRNRAP. This chain's CDR3 is CASGSTGSGQPQHF. The DNA of the CDR3 is TGTGCTAGTGGTTCGACAGGCTCAGGACAGCCCCAGCATTTT.

This clone was detected a few times. The V and J genes are TRBV4-1 and TRBJ2-2, with 14 bases aligning to TRBD2. With V trimmed by 4 bases and J by 7 bases, 8 bases remained unmatched. The CDR3 totals 17 residues. The germline CDR1 and CDR2 sequences are MGHRA and YSYEKL. In DNA, the CDR3 is TGCGCCAGCAGCCTCGGGACTAGCGGGAGATTGAACGGGGAGCTGTTTTTT. Translating it yields CASSLGTSGRLNGELFF.

This clone appeared a few times. This chain uses TRBV5-4 with TRBJ2-3, with 9 positions matching TRBD1. The ends lost 4 bases at V and 0 bases at J; junction bases unmatched: 3. Per germline, CDR1 SGHNT and CDR2 YYREEE (reference sequence). The CDR3 loop spans 15 amino acids. CDR3 nucleotide sequence: TGTGCCAGCAGCACCGGACAGGGGAGCACAGATACGCAGTATTTT. Protein product: CASSTGQGSTDTQYF. The variable domain in full, completed from reference TRBV5-4 and TRBJ2-3, reads ETGVTQSPTHLIKTRGQQVTLRCSSQSGHNTVSWYQQALGQGPQFIFQYYREEENGRGNFPPRFSGLQFPNYSSELNVNALELDDSALYLCASSTGQGSTDTQYFGPGTRLTVL.